The clone carrying this T cell receptor beta chain was picked up many times. The antigen is undetermined. V gave up 5 bases and J gave up 2 bases, with 12 bases separating them. The CDR3 is made up of 13 amino acids. Germline CDR1 and CDR2: DFQATT and SNEGSKA (reference sequence). For TCR beta, libraries came from quantitative 5'-RACE with molecular barcodes. MiXCR, applied by TCRdb to the 5' RACE reads, yields one record per CDR3 protein. The sample holds some 800,000 distinct CDR3 sequences, approximately 10% seen once. The data belong to a study of CD8 T cells in ankylosing spondylitis. The study, taken as a whole, reports: Past research had described some motif variants in reactive arthritis synovial fluid and blood. Seemingly characteristic of ankylosing spondylitis blood was a TCR beta motif consisting of about 8 highly homologous variants. Significant enrichment of disease-linked clones was reported in matched ankylosing spondylitis synovial fluid. Within peripheral blood, clones linked to disease were CD8+ and relatively rare.

The chain couples TRBV20-1 to TRBJ1-1; D not certain. The TCR comes from a male donor with ankylosing spondylitis. The sample comprised blood, either unsorted or a sorted T cell fraction (not recorded which). CDR3: CSARWEINTEAFF. The CDR3 DNA follows: TGCAGTGCTCGTTGGGAAATTAACACTGAAGCTTTCTTT.